The 4 T cell receptor beta chains below were found in one sample sequenced in a study of blood T cell repertoires in COVID-19. Produced via immunoSEQ multiplex PCR; TCRdb's table is partial and in-frame only. Here the sample spans some 100,000 clones, more than 75% being singletons. Sequenced: peripheral blood. Receptor source: a human donor in a cohort sampled during active COVID-19.

This sequence joins TRBV7-2 and TRBJ2-2; perhaps TRBD2 as D (7 bases). V lost 6 bases, J lost 0 bases, and 14 bases lay in between. The CDR3 consists of 16 residues. Germline assignment: CDR1 SGHTA and CDR2 FQGNSA. CDR3 sequence (DNA): TGTGCCAGCAGAAGGGGGGGGCCATCGAACACCGGGGAGCTGTTTTTT. This translates into CASRRGGPSNTGELFF.

This chain connects TRBV24-1 to TRBJ2-2; no firm D call. The CDR3 sequence is 15 residues long. The V and J ends lost 5 bases and 7 bases respectively, with 16 bases between them. CDR1 KGHDR and CDR2 SFDVKD come from the germline V gene. The CDR3 loop reads CATSGSPPAGGELFF. DNA for the CDR3: TGTGCCACCAGTGGGTCACCGCCCGCCGGCGGGGAGCTGTTTTTT.

The V call is TRBV10-2, the J call TRBJ2-3, with 9 positions matching TRBD2. Germline trimming cut 6 bases from V and 0 bases from J; bases unmatched to any gene: 4. Germline V gene sequence: CDR1 WSHSY, CDR2 SAAADI. CDR3 size: 15 residues. CDR3 DNA: TGCGCCAGCAGACGCACTAGCGGGAGCACAGATACGCAGTATTTT. The encoded protein is CASRRTSGSTDTQYF.

This chain uses TRBV7-2 with TRBJ2-5, with D maybe TRBD2 (5 bases). There are 13 residues in the CDR3. V was clipped by 7 bases and J by 1 base, with 10 bases between them. The germline V gene encodes CDR1 SGHTA and CDR2 FQGNSA. CDR3 residues: CASTTRSQETQYF. The CDR3, as DNA: TGTGCCAGCACTACTAGGTCCCAAGAGACCCAGTACTTC.